The entry that follows covers one TCR beta chain sequence. Its antigen is still unknown. This sample was taken from a study of shared clonotypes between healthy human individuals. A CD45RA+ naive subset and a CD45RA-negative memory subset were split from CD4+ cells. TCRdb keeps only in-frame clones here, not all; method: immunoSEQ multiplex PCR. The sample has over a million clones; more than 65% are singletons. Trimming removed 4 bases at V and 1 base at J, with 17 bases between. The CDR3 is 16 amino acids. The germline CDR1 and CDR2 sequences are SQVTM and ANQGSEA. The study, taken as a whole, reports: Generally, estimated richness proved larger in naive subsets than it did in memory subsets. Large sequencing depth failed to make sorted-subset sequencing complete, rarefaction showed.

Sequences were obtained from memory CD4+ T cells sorted from blood. Subset reported: CD45RA-negative fraction. The clonotype was recovered from a man in his late teens or twenties in good health. V usage is TRBV29-1 and J usage is TRBJ1-5, with TRBD1 as a possible D gene (5 bases). CDR3 DNA sequence: TGCAGCGTTGGGTGGGCAGGGATGTTCAGCAATCAGCCCCAGCATTTT. Translating it yields CSVGWAGMFSNQPQHF.